This TCR beta chain was sequenced during a study of blood T cell repertoires in COVID-19. Across the study: COVID-19 samples, acute and convalescent, were from the United States, Italy and Spain.

In the original analysis: Amplification from reference gene primers served as the basis for estimated nucleated cell counts. Here immunoSEQ multiplex PCR was the method, and the copy in TCRdb shows in-frame clones only, minus some. V, J and clone size are those of that table, while D and trimming were read from the DNA. The data contain about 76,000 clones, approximately 88% of them singletons. The CDR3 runs to 17 residues. Per the germline V gene, CDR1 is MNHEY and CDR2 is SVGEGT. V shed 5 bases and J 6 bases; nucleotides not matched to a gene: 10. The TCR comes from a man aged 50 or older with active COVID-19. Sequencing was done on a sample of peripheral blood. This chain connects TRBV6-2 or TRBV6-3 to TRBJ2-2; TRBD1 matches at 12 bases. CDR3 sequence: CASSTGPGQGAAGELFF. CDR3 in DNA: TGTGCCAGCAGTACCGGCCCGGGACAGGGGGCGGCCGGGGAGCTGTTTTTT.